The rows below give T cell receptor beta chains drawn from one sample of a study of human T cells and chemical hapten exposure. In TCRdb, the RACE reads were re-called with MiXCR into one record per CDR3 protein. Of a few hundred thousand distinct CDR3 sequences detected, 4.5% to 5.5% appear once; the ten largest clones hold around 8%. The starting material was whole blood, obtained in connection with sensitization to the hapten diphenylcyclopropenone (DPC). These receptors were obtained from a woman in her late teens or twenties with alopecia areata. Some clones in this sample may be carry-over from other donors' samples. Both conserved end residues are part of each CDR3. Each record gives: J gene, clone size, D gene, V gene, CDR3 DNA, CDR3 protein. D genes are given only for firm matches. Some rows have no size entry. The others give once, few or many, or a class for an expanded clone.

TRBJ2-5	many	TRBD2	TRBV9	TGTGCCAGCAGCGTGGCGGGGGGGCGGCGAGAGACCCAGTACTTC	CASSVAGGRRETQYF
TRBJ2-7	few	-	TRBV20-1	TGCAGTGGGCAGGAGAACTCCTACGAGCAGTACTTC	CSGQENSYEQYF
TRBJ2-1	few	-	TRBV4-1	TGCGCCAGCAGCCACCTAGAGGGGCCAGGGAGCTACAATGAGCAGTTCTTC	CASSHLEGPGSYNEQFF
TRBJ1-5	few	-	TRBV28	TGTGCCAGCAGCATATTTAGCCGCGGGAAAAGATATCAGCCCCAGCATTTT	CASSIFSRGKRYQPQHF
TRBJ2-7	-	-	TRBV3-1	TGTGCCAGCAGCACACGACAGCCCTACGAGCAGTACTTC	CASSTRQPYEQYF
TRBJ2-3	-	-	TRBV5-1	TGCGCCAGCAGCTTGGGGGAGTTTACTAGCACAGATACGCAGTATTTT	CASSLGEFTSTDTQYF
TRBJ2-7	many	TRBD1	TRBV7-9	TGTGCCAGCACTTCACCGGGACAGACCTACGAGCAGTACTTC	CASTSPGQTYEQYF
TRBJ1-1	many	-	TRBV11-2	TGTGCCAGCAGCTTACAGGGGTTGAACACTGAAGCTTTCTTT	CASSLQGLNTEAFF
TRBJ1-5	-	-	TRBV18	TGTGCCAGCTCACCAGGCAGGGGTGATCAGCCCCAGCATTTT	CASSPGRGDQPQHF
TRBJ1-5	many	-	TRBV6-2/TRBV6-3	TGTGCCAGCAGTCGGTTGCGTAACCCCGGATTAAATCAGCCCCAGCATTTT	CASSRLRNPGLNQPQHF
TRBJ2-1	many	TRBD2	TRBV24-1	TGTGCCACCAGTGATTTGGCGGGGGGTGCCTCCTACAATGAGCAGTTCTTC	CATSDLAGGASYNEQFF
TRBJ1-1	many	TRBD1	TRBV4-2	TGTGCCAGCAGCCAAGATCACAGGGGCACTGAAGCTTTCTTT	CASSQDHRGTEAFF
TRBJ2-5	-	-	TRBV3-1	TGTGCCAGCAGCCTTACTCGGACAGAAGAGACCCAGTACTTC	CASSLTRTEETQYF
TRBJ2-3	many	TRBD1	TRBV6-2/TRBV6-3	TGTGCCAGCGGGGACAGAACAGATACGCAGTATTTT	CASGDRTDTQYF
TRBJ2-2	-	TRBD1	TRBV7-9	TGTGCCAGCAGCTTAGGGACAGGGCAGAACACCGGGGAGCTGTTTTTT	CASSLGTGQNTGELFF
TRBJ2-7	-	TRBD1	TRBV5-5	TGTGCCAGCAGCTTATCACAGGGGCCCTACGAGCAGTACTTC	CASSLSQGPYEQYF
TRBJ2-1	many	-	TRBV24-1	TGTGCCACCAGTGGTCAACCAGCAGGGATTGGAAATGAGCAGTTCTTC	CATSGQPAGIGNEQFF
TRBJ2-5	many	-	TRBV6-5	TGTGCCACCGTCGGTCGGAGCGGGGAGACCCAGTACTTC	CATVGRSGETQYF
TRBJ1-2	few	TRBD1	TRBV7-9	TGTGCCGGCGACAGGGGCTACAGTAACTATGGCTACACCTTC	CAGDRGYSNYGYTF
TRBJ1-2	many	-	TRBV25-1	TGTGCCAGCAGTGGCGCGAGCTATGGCTACACCTTC	CASSGASYGYTF
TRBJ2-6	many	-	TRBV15	TGTGCCACCAGAAGGGTTGGTGGGGCCAACGTCCTGACTTTC	CATRRVGGANVLTF
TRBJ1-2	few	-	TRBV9	TGTGCCAGCAGCGTTTGGTCACAGGATCGGGGCTACACCTTC	CASSVWSQDRGYTF
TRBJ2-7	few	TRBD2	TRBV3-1	TGTGCCAGCAGCCTCGTAGCGGGGGCCACCTACGAGCAGTACTTC	CASSLVAGATYEQYF
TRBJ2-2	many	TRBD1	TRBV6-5	TGTGCCAGCAATAGACAGGGGGCCGGGGAGCTGTTTTTT	CASNRQGAGELFF
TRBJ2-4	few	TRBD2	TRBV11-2	TGTGCCAGCAGCCCCCAGTTAGGAGCGGGGGGAGGAAACATTCAGTACTTC	CASSPQLGAGGGNIQYF
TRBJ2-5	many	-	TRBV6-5	TGTGCCAGCAGTTACTCGAGGGTCCTAGAGACCCAGTACTTC	CASSYSRVLETQYF
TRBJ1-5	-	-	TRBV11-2	TGTGCCAGCAGCTTAGGGTCTGTCCAGAGCAATCAGCCCCAGCATTTT	CASSLGSVQSNQPQHF
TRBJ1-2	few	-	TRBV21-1	TGTGCCAGCAACACGGGGGTAGGGACAGTGACTTTATGCTATGGCTACACCTTC	CASNTGVGTVTLCYGYTF
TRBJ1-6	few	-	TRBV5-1	TGCGCCAGCAGCTTGCTGTCCCTCGGGGACCTACTCTCAGGCAATTCACCCCTCCACTTT	CASSLLSLGDLLSGNSPLHF
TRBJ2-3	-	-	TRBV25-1	TGTGCCAGCAGCCCAGACAGGATAGGGGCAGATACGCAGTATTTT	CASSPDRIGADTQYF
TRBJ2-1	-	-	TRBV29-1	TGCAGCGTTGATCGAGAGCAGTTCTTC	CSVDREQFF
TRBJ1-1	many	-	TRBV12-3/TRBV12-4	TGTGCCAGCAGTCCCAGGAGGGGCGGCACTGAAGCTTTCTTT	CASSPRRGGTEAFF
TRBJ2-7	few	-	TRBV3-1	TGTGCCAGCAGAAAGACTCCTTCAGACGAGCAGTACTTC	CASRKTPSDEQYF
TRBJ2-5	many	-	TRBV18	TGTGCCAGCTCACCACCCGAGCCCCTCGGAGAGACCCAGTACTTC	CASSPPEPLGETQYF
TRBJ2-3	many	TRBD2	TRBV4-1	TGCGCCAGCAGCATCACTAGCGGCTGGGGAGATACGCAGTATTTT	CASSITSGWGDTQYF
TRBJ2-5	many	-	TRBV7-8	TGTGCCAGCAGCCTCCCAACTATGGCCCAGTACTTC	CASSLPTMAQYF
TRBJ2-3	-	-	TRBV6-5	TGTGCCAGCAGTAAACTAGGGCCAAGAGGTACGCAGTATTTT	CASSKLGPRGTQYF
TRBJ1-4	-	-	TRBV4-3	TGCGCCAGCAGCCAAGCGCAGAGGGGTGAGCAAGAAAAACTGTTTTTT	CASSQAQRGEQEKLFF
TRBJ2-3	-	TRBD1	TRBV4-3	TGCGCCAGCAGCCACACGGACAGGGAAGTCACAGATACGCAGTATTTT	CASSHTDREVTDTQYF
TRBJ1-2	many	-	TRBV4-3	TGCGCCAGCAGCCAAGATTTACCTGAGAGGGCTTATGGCTACACCTTC	CASSQDLPERAYGYTF
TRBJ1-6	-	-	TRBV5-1	TGCGCCAGCAGCCAGGGAGGGGACTCCTATAATTCACCCCTCCACTTT	CASSQGGDSYNSPLHF
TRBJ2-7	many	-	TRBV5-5	TGTGCCAGCAGCTTGGCCGGAGTTTCCTACGAGCAGTACTTC	CASSLAGVSYEQYF
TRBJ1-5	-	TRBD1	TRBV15	TGTGCCACCAGTAGTACAGGGGACAATCAGCCCCAGCATTTT	CATSSTGDNQPQHF
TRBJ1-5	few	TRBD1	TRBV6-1	TGTGCCAGCAGTGTGGACAGGGGAAGCAATCAGCCCCAGCATTTT	CASSVDRGSNQPQHF
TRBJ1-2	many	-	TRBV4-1	TGCGCCAGCAGCCAAGATAAGGTCTATGGCTACACCTTC	CASSQDKVYGYTF
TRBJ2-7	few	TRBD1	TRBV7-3	TGTGCCAGCAGCCCGGGGACAGATCCCTCCTACGAGCAGTACTTC	CASSPGTDPSYEQYF
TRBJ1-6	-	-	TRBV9	TGTGCCAGCAGCCAAGCTCCGGGGGCAGATTCACCCCTCCACTTT	CASSQAPGADSPLHF
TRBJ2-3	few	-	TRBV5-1	TGCGCCAGCAGCTTGCGGGACCGGGCCGCAGATACGCAGTATTTT	CASSLRDRAADTQYF